Presented here are 23 T cell receptor beta chains from one specimen sequenced in a study of T cell responses to AZD1222 COVID-19 vaccine. Repertoires were generated with immunoSEQ multiplex PCR, while TCRdb's copy carries only in-frame clones and drops some. Among approximately 150,000 clones, around 90% were seen once, and the ten largest hold about 1.9%. The sequencing used peripheral blood, collected on day 0 of AZD1222 vaccination. All receptors derive from an adult in good health.

The rearrangement links TRBV6-5 to TRBJ2-4; D possibly matches TRBD1 or TRBD2 (5 bases each). Germline CDR1 is MNHEY and CDR2 is SVGAGI. V lost 5 bases and J 7 bases, leaving 15 bases between the germline ends. The CDR3 extends over 14 amino acids. Written as DNA, the CDR3 is TGTGCCAGCAGTCGCCAGGGACCGGGGAACATTCAGTACTTC. Its protein product is CASSRQGPGNIQYF.

The chain employs TRBV5-1 and TRBJ1-1, with D maybe TRBD1 (5 bases). Trimming pared 2 bases from V and 3 bases from J, leaving 11 bases between. Germline V lookup: CDR1 SGHRS, CDR2 YFSETQ. CDR3 length: 14 residues. CDR3 DNA sequence: TGCGCCAGCAGCTTCATACAGGAGGACACTGAAGCTTTCTTT. Translating it yields CASSFIQEDTEAFF.

This sequence joins TRBV2 and TRBJ1-5; D is perhaps TRBD1 (5 bases). The CDR3 is 16 amino acids. V was clipped by 6 bases and J by 4 bases, with 19 bases between them. Germline lookup yields CDR1 SNHLY and CDR2 FYNNEI. CDR3 sequence (DNA): TGTGCCAGCAGCGCATTGGTCGGGGCAGCAAATCAGCCCCAGCATTTT. Translating it yields CASSALVGAANQPQHF.

This clone was seen just once. This rearrangement joins TRBV10-3 to TRBJ1-1; D perhaps matches TRBD1 (6 bases). With 4 bases removed from V and 4 bases from J, the gap between germline ends came to 16 bases. From germline, CDR1 is ENHRY and CDR2 SYGVKD. CDR3 length equals 15 residues. The CDR3 nucleotides are TGTGCCATCAGTGGCGGTCAGGGGCTAGCCACTGAAGCTTTCTTT. The encoded protein is CAISGGQGLATEAFF.

For this clone: Other DNA sequences in this sample translate to the same CDR3. The chain links TRBV12-3 or TRBV12-4 to TRBJ1-2; unclear D gene. This CDR3 has 13 amino acids. V lost 1 base, J lost 4 bases, and 7 bases lay in between. The CDR3 region has the DNA TGTGCCAGCAGTTTAGAACGGGGCTATGGCTACACCTTC. It specifies CASSLERGYGYTF.

The CDR3 loop reads CASSVEGDRAGELFF. In nucleotides, the CDR3 is TGTGCCAGCAGCGTAGAGGGGGATAGGGCCGGGGAGCTGTTTTTT. The chain is built from TRBV9 and TRBJ2-2; tentative D call: TRBD1 (6 bases). Looked up from germline, CDR1 is SGDLS and CDR2 is YYNGEE. V lost 0 bases and J 6 bases, leaving 12 bases between the germline ends. The length of the CDR3 is 15 residues. Complete variable domain (other parts from reference TRBV9 and TRBJ2-2): DSGVTQTPKHLITATGQRVTLRCSPRSGDLSVYWYQQSLDQGLQFLIQYYNGEERAKGNILERFSAQQFPDLHSELNLSSLELGDSALYFCASSVEGDRAGELFFGEGSRLTVL.

The chain uses TRBV5-6 and TRBJ1-3; tentative D call: TRBD1 (5 bases). V shed 4 bases and J shed 3 bases, with 20 bases lying between them. CDR1 is SGHDT, CDR2 YYEEEE, per germline. CDR3 length: 17 amino acids. The DNA for the CDR3 is TGTGCCAGCAGCCCACTCGGGGCAGGGTTTGTTGGAAACACCATATATTTT. As protein: CASSPLGAGFVGNTIYF.

V and J are TRBV19 and TRBJ2-1; 13 nucleotides align to TRBD2. This CDR3 contains 16 residues. The V gene end was trimmed by 1 base and the J gene end by 6 bases; junction bases not matched to a gene: 3. Germline CDR1 LNHDA, CDR2 SQIVND (reference sequence). CDR3 protein: CASSIATSGRVNEQFF. Written as DNA, the CDR3 is TGTGCCAGTAGTATAGCAACTAGCGGGAGGGTCAATGAGCAGTTCTTC.

CDR3 protein: CAGYPGQGSTEAFF. As DNA, the CDR3 is TGTGCCGGTTACCCGGGGCAGGGATCCACTGAAGCTTTCTTT. The V gene is TRBV7-9, the J gene TRBJ1-1; D is perhaps TRBD1 (5 bases). Trimming removed 11 bases at V and 4 bases at J, with 20 bases between. CDR1 SEHNR and CDR2 FQNEAQ come from the germline V gene (reference sequence). The CDR3 has 14 amino acids. The full variable domain, completed using reference TRBV7-9 and TRBJ1-1, is DTGVSQNPRHKITKRGQNVTFRCDPISEHNRLYWYRQTLGQGPEFLTYFQNEAQLEKSRLLSDRFSAERPKGSFSTLEIQRTEQGDSAMYLCAGYPGQGSTEAFFGQGTRLTVV.

This rearrangement joins TRBV20-1 to TRBJ2-7; D not certain. Trimming took 0 bases from V and 6 from J, leaving 6 bases between them. The CDR3 consists of 11 residues. Per germline, CDR1 DFQATT and CDR2 SNEGSKA (reference sequence). The CDR3 DNA sequence: TGCAGTGCTAGAGAGGACGGCGAGCAGTACTTC. It translates to CSAREDGEQYF.

The rearrangement uses TRBV3-1 (or the pseudogene TRBV3-2) and TRBJ2-5; D assignment may be TRBD1 or TRBD2 (7 bases each). The V end lost 4 bases, the J end lost 5 bases, and 17 bases lay between the germline ends. CDR3 length: 15 amino acids. Germline CDR1 and CDR2: LGHDT and YNNKEL (reference sequence). Written as DNA, the CDR3 is TGTGCCAGCAGCCGCCAGCGACAGGGAGGGGAGACCCAGTACTTC. Translating it yields CASSRQRQGGETQYF.

The V gene is TRBV27, the J gene TRBJ2-1; the match to TRBD1 covers 7 bases. Germline V gene sequence: CDR1 MNHEY, CDR2 SMNVEV (reference sequence). V was clipped by 7 bases and J by 4 bases; unmatched bases: 10. This CDR3 has 15 residues. The CDR3 reads CASTPIDRVYNEQFF. The DNA for the CDR3 is TGTGCCAGCACACCCATCGACAGGGTGTACAATGAGCAGTTCTTC.

CDR3 residues: CASSAQGGGQPQHF. The DNA of the CDR3 is TGTGCCAGTAGTGCACAGGGAGGGGGTCAGCCCCAGCATTTT. The V call is TRBV19, the J call TRBJ1-5; perhaps TRBD1 as D (6 bases). Germline CDR1 is LNHDA and CDR2 is SQIVND (reference sequence). The CDR3 loop spans 14 amino acids. V was trimmed by 5 bases and J by 6 bases, leaving 14 bases between them. The full variable domain, rest sourced from reference TRBV19 and TRBJ1-5, is DGGITQSPKYLFRKEGQNVTLSCEQNLNHDAMYWYRQDPGQGLRLIYYSQIVNDFQKGDIAEGYSVSREKKESFPLTVTSAQKNPTAFYLCASSAQGGGQPQHFGDGTRLSIL.

Concerning this clone: The sample holds other DNA sequences that translate to the same CDR3. The chain has TRBV7-8 and TRBJ1-3; tentatively, D is TRBD1 (5 bases). Germline lookup yields CDR1 SGHVS and CDR2 FQNEAQ. Trimming stripped 5 bases from V and 1 base from J, with 9 bases between. There are 14 residues in the CDR3. The CDR3 DNA follows: TGTGCCAGCAGCCCCGGGGGTTCTGGAAACACCATATATTTT. It specifies CASSPGGSGNTIYF.

V gene TRBV11-2 combines with J gene TRBJ2-4; no definite D call. The CDR3 loop spans 12 amino acids. Trimming cost V 0 bases and J 8 bases, with 5 bases left between them. Per the germline V gene, CDR1 is SGHAT and CDR2 is FQNNGV. CDR3 amino acids: CASSLDRDIQYF. The DNA of the CDR3 is TGTGCCAGCAGCTTAGATAGAGACATTCAGTACTTC.

The chain has TRBV5-1 and TRBJ1-1; D may be TRBD1 (6 bases). CDR1 is SGHRS, CDR2 YFSETQ, per germline. The CDR3 spans 14 residues. Trimming removed 4 bases at V and 3 bases at J, with 13 bases between. The CDR3 bases are TGCGCCAGCAGCAGTCTCAGGGGTGACACTGAAGCTTTCTTT. It is translated as CASSSLRGDTEAFF.

V is TRBV28 and J is TRBJ1-2; a possible D gene is TRBD1 (6 bases). Germline CDR1 MDHEN, CDR2 SYDVKM. The CDR3 totals 14 residues. V lost 3 bases and J lost 4, with 12 bases in between. The chain's CDR3 is CASSFGRGGYGYTF. The CDR3 DNA is TGTGCCAGCAGTTTCGGGAGGGGGGGCTATGGCTACACCTTC.

Only one count was recorded for this clone. Here the CDR3 DNA reads TGTGCCAGCAGCTTGGGTTATGGCCGCGGAGATACGCAGTATTTT. Amino acid sequence: CASSLGYGRGDTQYF. This sequence joins TRBV5-6 and TRBJ2-3; no reliable D call. Between the trimmed V and J ends, which lost 0 bases and 5 bases, there was a span of 13 bases. In germline, CDR1 is SGHDT, CDR2 YYEEEE. CDR3 length: 15 amino acids.

The V call is TRBV19, the J call TRBJ2-1, with TRBD2 identical over 7 bases. The J segment lost 7 bases and the V segment lost 3 bases, leaving 12 bases of the junction unmatched. The CDR3 is 16 residues long. Germline loops: CDR1 LNHDA, CDR2 SQIVND (reference sequence). CDR3: CASSILPGLSLNEQFF. As DNA, the CDR3 is TGTGCCAGTAGTATTCTCCCGGGACTAAGTTTGAATGAGCAGTTCTTC.

V and J are TRBV6-5 and TRBJ2-1; 8 bases are shared with TRBD1. CDR1 and CDR2 (germline): MNHEY, SVGAGI. This CDR3 has 14 residues. With V trimmed by 6 bases and J by 1 base, 2 bases remained unmatched. The CDR3 protein is CASSRQGSYNEQFF. The CDR3 coding sequence is TGTGCCAGCAGCCGACAGGGGTCCTACAATGAGCAGTTCTTC.

The gene calls are TRBV7-8 and TRBJ1-5, with D unresolved. Germline V gene lookup returns CDR1 SGHVS and CDR2 FQNEAQ. Trimming took off 1 base at V and 6 bases at J, with 7 bases between the two ends. The CDR3 sequence is 13 residues long. The chain's CDR3 is CASSLGQGQPQHF. In DNA, the CDR3 is TGTGCCAGCAGCTTAGGGCAAGGTCAGCCCCAGCATTTT.

The gene calls are TRBV6-5 and TRBJ1-1; TRBD1 matches 8 bases. Germline trimming cut 6 bases from V and 1 base from J; bases unmatched to any gene: 4. CDR1 and CDR2 (germline): MNHEY, SVGAGI. The CDR3 totals 14 residues. In DNA form, the CDR3 reads TGTGCCAGCAGGGGGACAGGTACGAACACTGAAGCTTTCTTT. This sequence encodes CASRGTGTNTEAFF.

This clone was counted between two and nine times. The chain is built from TRBV24-1 and TRBJ2-7; 7 bases line up with TRBD1. Per the germline V gene, CDR1 is KGHDR and CDR2 is SFDVKD. The ends lost 8 bases at V and 2 bases at J; junction bases unmatched: 14. The CDR3 contains 16 residues. CDR3 in amino acids: CATTHQRTGSTYEQYF. DNA of the CDR3: TGTGCCACCACTCACCAAAGGACAGGCTCAACCTACGAGCAGTACTTC.